Listed below are T cell receptor beta chains from one sample, sequenced in a study of blood T cell repertoires in COVID-19. Generated by immunoSEQ multiplex PCR, the TCRdb table keeps only in-frame clones and is missing some. The table records 130,000 or so clones, 80% to 85% of them present only once. The specimen was peripheral blood. The receptors here all came from a man in his 60s with acute or convalescent COVID-19. The CDR3 runs from the conserved cysteine through the conserved F or W. The D gene is left open where the match is weak. For some rows the clone size is stated as once, few or many, or as a class when expanded; others skip it.

v_call,clone_size,d_call,j_call,cdr3_aa,cdr3_nt
TRBV28,-,TRBD2,TRBJ2-2,CASSLPGLAGGAGELFF,TGTGCCAGCAGTTTACCAGGCCTAGCGGGGGGAGCCGGGGAGCTGTTTTTT
TRBV13,-,-,TRBJ1-5,CASSMGRGGNSNQPQHF,TGTGCCAGCAGCATGGGACGAGGGGGAAATAGCAATCAGCCCCAGCATTTT
TRBV7-3,-,-,TRBJ1-1,CASSQGRENTEAFF,TGTGCCAGCAGTCAGGGGAGGGAGAACACTGAAGCTTTCTTT
TRBV6-4,-,TRBD1,TRBJ2-7,CASSDLTGASHEQYF,TGTGCCAGCAGTGACCTCACAGGGGCTTCCCACGAGCAGTACTTC
TRBV27,-,-,TRBJ1-1,CASTLRGGNTEAFF,TGTGCCAGCACCTTAAGAGGAGGGAACACTGAAGCTTTCTTT
TRBV27,-,TRBD2,TRBJ2-7,CASRLAGNYEQYF,TGTGCCAGCCGACTAGCGGGGAACTACGAGCAGTACTTC
TRBV3-1/TRBV3-2,-,-,TRBJ1-4,CASSQAALVGEKLFF,TGTGCCAGCAGCCAGGCGGCCCTCGTGGGTGAAAAACTGTTTTTT
TRBV18,few,TRBD1,TRBJ2-2,CASSQQGAREQELFF,TGTGCCAGCTCACAACAGGGGGCGCGTGAACAGGAGCTGTTTTTT
TRBV6-2/TRBV6-3,-,TRBD1,TRBJ1-5,CASSEPDRDQPQHF,TGTGCCAGCAGTGAGCCCGACAGGGACCAGCCCCAGCATTTT
TRBV19,-,-,TRBJ1-1,CASSTGWAPNTEAFF,TGTGCCAGTAGTACCGGATGGGCCCCAAACACTGAAGCTTTCTTT
TRBV6-5,-,-,TRBJ1-1,CASSVSRNTEAFF,TGTGCCAGCAGCGTAAGCCGGAACACTGAAGCTTTCTTT
TRBV29-1,-,-,TRBJ1-1,CSVVVGRGTEAFF,TGCAGCGTTGTCGTGGGGCGAGGCACTGAAGCTTTCTTT
TRBV24-1,-,-,TRBJ2-5,CATGQGPFPYETQYF,TGTGCCACCGGCCAGGGGCCATTTCCTTACGAGACCCAGTACTTC
TRBV5-1,-,TRBD2,TRBJ2-1,CASSPGLAGENNEQFF,TGCGCCAGCAGCCCAGGACTAGCGGGAGAAAACAATGAGCAGTTCTTC
TRBV6-5,-,-,TRBJ1-5,CASRGDGNSNQPQHF,TGTGCCAGCCGCGGGGACGGGAATAGCAATCAGCCCCAGCATTTT
TRBV6-5,-,TRBD2,TRBJ2-1,CASSSGLAGAIYEQFF,TGTGCCAGCAGTTCCGGACTAGCGGGAGCAATCTATGAGCAGTTCTTC
TRBV6-5,few,-,TRBJ1-6,CASSSGAGESPLHF,TGTGCCAGCAGCTCCGGGGCAGGGGAATCACCCCTCCACTTT
TRBV19,once,TRBD1,TRBJ1-6,CASVQGLGSPLHF,TGTGCCAGTGTACAGGGGTTAGGTTCACCCCTCCACTTT
TRBV10-3,-,-,TRBJ2-7,CAISAGNYEQYF,TGTGCCATCTCTGCAGGCAACTACGAGCAGTACTTC
TRBV9,-,-,TRBJ1-1,CASGGWNTEAFF,TGTGCCAGCGGGGGGTGGAACACTGAAGCTTTCTTT
TRBV6-5,-,TRBD1,TRBJ1-5,CASSRGQSSNQPQHF,TGTGCCAGCAGTAGGGGACAGAGTAGCAATCAGCCCCAGCATTTT
TRBV6-1,-,-,TRBJ1-2,CASSEARGFRGYTF,TGTGCCAGCAGTGAAGCGAGAGGGTTTCGTGGCTACACCTTC
TRBV24-1,-,TRBD2,TRBJ2-1,CATSEPGLAYNEQFF,TGTGCCACCAGTGAGCCGGGACTAGCCTACAATGAGCAGTTCTTC
TRBV9,once,-,TRBJ2-1,CASSVAPVYNEQFF,TGTGCCAGCAGCGTAGCCCCAGTATACAATGAGCAGTTCTTC
TRBV7-9,-,TRBD1,TRBJ2-1,CASSADRGEVNEQFF,TGTGCCAGCAGCGCCGACAGGGGGGAGGTCAATGAGCAGTTCTTC
TRBV6-6,-,TRBD1,TRBJ2-2,CASSYGQGEDGELFF,TGTGCCAGCAGTTACGGACAGGGTGAAGATGGGGAGCTGTTTTTT